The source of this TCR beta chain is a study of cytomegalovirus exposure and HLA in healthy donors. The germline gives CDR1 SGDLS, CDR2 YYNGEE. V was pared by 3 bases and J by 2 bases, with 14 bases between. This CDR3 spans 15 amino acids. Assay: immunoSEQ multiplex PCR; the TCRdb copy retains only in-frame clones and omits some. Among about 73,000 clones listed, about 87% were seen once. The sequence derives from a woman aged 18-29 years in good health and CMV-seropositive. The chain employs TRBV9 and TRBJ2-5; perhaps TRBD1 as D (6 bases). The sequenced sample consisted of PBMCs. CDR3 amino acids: CASSGGTRTQETQYF. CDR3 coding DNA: TGTGCCAGCAGCGGTGGGACAAGAACTCAAGAGACCCAGTACTTC.